This is a list of T cell receptor beta chains from one sample in a study of T cells in localized non-small cell lung cancer. Measured with immunoSEQ multiplex PCR; TCRdb has only the in-frame clones, and not every one. The table shows over 1,000 clones, with 20% to 25% occurring only once. The specimen comprised normal lung tissue next to the tumor, sampled before any cancer treatment. These receptors were taken from a woman between 35 and 75 years old with stage I squamous cell lung carcinoma. CDR3s include the opening cysteine and the closing phenylalanine or tryptophan. Fields, in order: clone size, V gene, J gene, D gene, CDR3 DNA, CDR3 protein. A D gene is named only where the DNA matches it firmly. Clone size appears in some rows only: once, few, many, or a class for an expanded clone.

>few|TRBV11-3|TRBJ2-7|-
TGTGCCAGCAGCCCTCGGAACCCTGGAAGGGCCGAGCAGTACTTC
CASSPRNPGRAEQYF
>few|TRBV28|TRBJ2-5|TRBD1
TGTGCCAGCAGACCTCGGACAGGGCTGAGCACGAAGACCCAGTACTTC
CASRPRTGLSTKTQYF
>few|TRBV9|TRBJ2-5|-
TGTGCCAGCACTAGTACGGGTGTGGTGGAGACCCAGTACTTC
CASTSTGVVETQYF
>-|TRBV25-1|TRBJ1-1|-
TGTGCCAGCAGTGGCCCCCAGGGCAGGAGCGCTGAAGCTTTCTTT
CASSGPQGRSAEAFF
>few|TRBV6-8|TRBJ2-7|-
TGTGCCAGCAGATACGACCCGCTCGGCACCTACGAGCAGTACTTC
CASRYDPLGTYEQYF
>-|TRBV6-8|TRBJ2-2|-
TGTGCCAGCAGTTCTTCCTCTTATACAGCCGGGAGTAAGGGGACCGGGGAGCTGTTTTTT
CASSSSSYTAGSKGTGELFF
>-|TRBV6-8|TRBJ1-2|-
TGTGCCAGCAGTGGGGAGGGCTATGGCTACACCTTC
CASSGEGYGYTF
>few|TRBV11-3|TRBJ2-2|TRBD2
TGTGCCAGCAGCCCAGCGTATAGCGGGGGAACCACCGGGGAGCTGTTTTTT
CASSPAYSGGTTGELFF
>few|TRBV10-3|TRBJ1-2|-
TGTGCCATCAGTGAGACCGGGAATGGCTACACCTTC
CAISETGNGYTF
>-|TRBV9|TRBJ2-2|TRBD2
TGTGCCAGCAGTGTAGGCGGGAGGGCCACCGGGGAGCTGTTTTTT
CASSVGGRATGELFF
>-|TRBV14|TRBJ2-1|TRBD2
TGTGCCAGCAGCCAATCGTTTGGTAGAGCGGGAGGAAGCTCCTACAATGAGCAGTTCTTC
CASSQSFGRAGGSSYNEQFF
>large|TRBV16|TRBJ2-1|TRBD1
TGTGCCAGCAGCCGGGACAGGGGCAATGAGCAGTTCTTC
CASSRDRGNEQFF
>-|TRBV6-8|TRBJ1-2|TRBD1
TGTGCCAGCAGTTTCCGGACAGGATTCTATGGCTACACCTTC
CASSFRTGFYGYTF
>-|TRBV6-8|TRBJ2-3|TRBD2
TGTGCCATCAGTGTCGACCCTAGCGGGGGGAACACAGATACGCAGTATTTT
CAISVDPSGGNTDTQYF